This entry is about one T cell receptor (beta chain). What it recognizes is unknown. The record originates from a study of T-cell memory formation after mild COVID-19. The study, taken as a whole, reports: Contracting CD4+ clones were located mainly in CM and EM, and CD8+ clones in EMRA. The second-wave clones peaking on day 37 were not confirmed as SARS-CoV-2-specific.

CDR3 size: 14 residues. V was clipped by 1 base and J by 2 bases, with 12 bases between them. CDR1 and CDR2 from the germline V gene are DFQATT and SNEGSKA (reference sequence). A 5'RACE reaction primed in the constant segment made cDNA libraries of TCR alpha and TCR beta, and these carried sample barcodes and UMIs. One entry per CDR3 protein results from TCRdb running MiXCR on the 5' RACE reads. The sample includes under 600,000 distinct CDR3 sequences, about 20% seen only once; the top ten take under 8.5%. The gene calls are TRBV20-1 and TRBJ2-7, with D possibly matching TRBD1 (5 bases). The TCR comes from an adult woman who had mild COVID-19 (a few samples of this study predate the infection). Cell type and time point are not known. Material: PBMCs or a T cell subset sorted from them (not recorded which). The CDR3 region has the DNA TGCAGTGCTAGAGCGCGGCAGGGAACCTACGAGCAGTACTTC. Its protein product is CSARARQGTYEQYF.